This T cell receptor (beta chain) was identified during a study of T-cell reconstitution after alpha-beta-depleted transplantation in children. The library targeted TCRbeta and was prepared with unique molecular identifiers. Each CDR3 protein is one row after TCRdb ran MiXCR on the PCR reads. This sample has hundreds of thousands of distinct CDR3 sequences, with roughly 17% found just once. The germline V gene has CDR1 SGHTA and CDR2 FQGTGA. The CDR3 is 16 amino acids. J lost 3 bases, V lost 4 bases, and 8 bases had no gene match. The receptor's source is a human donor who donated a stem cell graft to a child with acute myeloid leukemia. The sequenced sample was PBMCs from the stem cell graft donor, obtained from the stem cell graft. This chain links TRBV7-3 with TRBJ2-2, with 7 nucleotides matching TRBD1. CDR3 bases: TGTGCCAGCAGCTCGCCCCAGGGGGTGCACACCGGGGAGCTGTTTTTT. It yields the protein CASSSPQGVHTGELFF. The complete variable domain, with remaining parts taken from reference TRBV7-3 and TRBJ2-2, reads GAGVSQTPSNKVTEKGKYVELRCDPISGHTALYWYRQSLGQGPEFLIYFQGTGAADDSGLPNDRFFAVRPEGSVSTLKIQRTERGDSAVYLCASSSPQGVHTGELFFGEGSRLTVL.